What follows are 16 T cell receptor beta chains derived from one specimen sequenced in a study of cytomegalovirus exposure and HLA in healthy donors. Primers for the PCR totalled 60 Vbeta and 13 Jbeta. TCRdb's table, derived via immunoSEQ multiplex PCR, lists solely in-frame clones and lacks some. Of roughly 110,000 clones listed, around 74% were seen once; the top ten hold 14%. The sequencing input was PBMCs. Receptor source: a woman aged 40-49 years in good health and CMV-seropositive.

The V call is TRBV7-6, the J call TRBJ2-5, with TRBD2 identical over 9 bases. Germline CDR1 and CDR2: SGHVS and FNYEAQ. The CDR3 has 16 residues. J was trimmed by 5 bases and V by 4 bases; bases with no gene match: 11. This chain's CDR3 is CASSSSGGTSGETQYF. The CDR3 DNA reads TGTGCCAGCAGCTCCAGCGGGGGGACCTCGGGGGAGACCCAGTACTTC.

The chain recombines TRBV30 with TRBJ1-5; D remains ambiguous. This CDR3 is built from 14 residues. CDR1 and CDR2 from the germline V gene are GTSNPN and SVGIG (reference sequence). The ends were cut back, 0 bases at V and 0 bases at J, with 6 bases in the middle. The CDR3 loop reads CAWSVIYSNQPQHF. CDR3 coding DNA: TGTGCCTGGAGTGTAATTTATAGCAATCAGCCCCAGCATTTT.

This sequence joins TRBV7-9 and TRBJ2-1; TRBD2 agrees at 14 bases. Germline-derived CDR1 and CDR2 are SEHNR and FQNEAQ (reference sequence). This CDR3 has 17 amino acids. V lost 7 bases and J lost 3; bases outside the gene matches: 8. CDR3 protein: CASIRTSGGPVYNEQFF. In DNA, the CDR3 is TGTGCCAGCATTCGGACTAGCGGGGGGCCGGTCTACAATGAGCAGTTCTTC.

The V and J genes are TRBV5-1 and TRBJ2-5; D is possibly TRBD1 (6 bases). Between the trimmed V and J ends, which lost 7 bases and 5 bases, there was a span of 18 bases. This CDR3 is 14 amino acids long. Germline values: CDR1 SGHRS, CDR2 YFSETQ. CDR3 amino acids: CASRLRGPLETQYF. The CDR3, as DNA: TGCGCCAGCCGTCTCAGGGGACCGCTGGAGACCCAGTACTTC.

The V gene is TRBV19, the J gene TRBJ2-2, with a possible D match to TRBD2 (5 bases). Germline lookup yields CDR1 LNHDA and CDR2 SQIVND (reference sequence). The CDR3 consists of 13 residues. The V end was cut by 7 bases, the J end by 6 bases, with 12 bases between. The CDR3 DNA follows: TGTGCCAGTACCCCCGGGGATCCCGGGGAGCTGTTTTTT. It yields the protein CASTPGDPGELFF.

The chain is built from TRBV6-1 and TRBJ2-7; D is uncertain. Per germline, CDR1 MNHNS and CDR2 SASEGT. V was trimmed by 6 bases and J by 3 bases, leaving 9 bases between them. The CDR3 has 12 amino acids. CDR3 region: CASSVSGYEQYF. The CDR3 DNA reads as TGTGCCAGCAGCGTCAGTGGCTACGAGCAGTACTTC.

The chain recombines TRBV29-1 with TRBJ2-7; 9 nucleotides agree with TRBD1. The ends lost 4 bases at V and 4 bases at J; junction bases unmatched: 2. This CDR3 comprises 12 residues. CDR1 and CDR2 from the germline V gene are SQVTM and ANQGSEA. As DNA, the CDR3 is TGCAGCGTTGGACAGGGGGGATACGAGCAGTACTTC. It specifies CSVGQGGYEQYF.

This clone appeared a few times. The CDR3 reads CASSLQGWGTEAFF. In nucleotides, the CDR3 is TGCGCCAGCAGCCTACAGGGTTGGGGCACTGAAGCTTTCTTT. The chain employs TRBV4-3 and TRBJ1-1, with D possibly TRBD1 on 6 matching bases. The CDR3 contains 14 residues. Trimming stripped 4 bases from V and 4 bases from J, with 13 bases between. Germline V lookup: CDR1 LGHNA, CDR2 YSLEER.

The chain employs TRBV6-6 and TRBJ1-2; TRBD1 matches 7 bases. The germline gives CDR1 MNHNY, CDR2 SVGAGI (reference sequence). Germline trimming cut 7 bases from V and 5 bases from J; bases unmatched to any gene: 10. The CDR3 contains 14 residues. Written as DNA, the CDR3 is TGTGCCAGCACGGAGGGGGGACAGCAATATGGCTACACCTTC. It encodes CASTEGGQQYGYTF.

The chain joins TRBV6-5 to TRBJ1-6; D call uncertain. Looked up from germline, CDR1 is MNHEY and CDR2 is SVGAGI. The CDR3 contains 13 residues. Between the trimmed V and J ends, which lost 8 bases and 2 bases, there was a span of 7 bases. CDR3 protein: CASQLTYNSPLHF. CDR3 nucleotide sequence: TGTGCCAGCCAGTTGACCTATAATTCACCCCTCCACTTT.

J is TRBJ2-7 and V is TRBV4-1; maybe TRBD2 (5 bases). This CDR3 contains 15 residues. Germline values: CDR1 MGHRA, CDR2 YSYEKL. Deletions cut 1 base from V and 2 bases from J, with 12 bases between. The CDR3 loop reads CASSQADLTTYEQYF. CDR3 DNA sequence: TGCGCCAGCAGCCAAGCGGACTTGACTACCTACGAGCAGTACTTC.

The chain recombines TRBV19 with TRBJ1-1; 7 bases match TRBD1. The J segment lost 0 bases and the V segment lost 5 bases, leaving 0 bases of the junction unmatched. There are 13 residues in the CDR3. Germline CDR1 reads LNHDA; CDR2 reads SQIVND (reference sequence). CDR3: CASSGTVNTEAFF. Here the CDR3 DNA reads TGTGCCAGTAGTGGGACAGTGAACACTGAAGCTTTCTTT.

A few counts support this clone. The gene calls are TRBV7-9 and TRBJ2-4; 9 bases are a match to TRBD1. Per germline, CDR1 SEHNR and CDR2 FQNEAQ (reference sequence). Germline trimming cut 7 bases from V and 4 bases from J; bases unmatched to any gene: 8. The CDR3 is made up of 15 amino acids. CDR3 loop: CASTTGGPSKNIQYF. The CDR3 coding sequence is TGTGCCAGCACAACAGGGGGCCCGTCAAAAAACATTCAGTACTTC.

The chain couples TRBV5-1 to TRBJ2-1; possibly TRBD2 for D (6 bases). Germline lookup yields CDR1 SGHRS and CDR2 YFSETQ. With 4 bases removed from V and 4 bases from J, the gap between germline ends came to 18 bases. There are 16 residues in the CDR3. CDR3 DNA: TGCGCCAGCAGCCCGGAGGGTAGCGCCAATTACAATGAGCAGTTCTTC. Amino acid sequence: CASSPEGSANYNEQFF.

The chain links TRBV7-9 to TRBJ2-3, with 10 bases aligning to TRBD2. With V trimmed by 3 bases and J by 6 bases, 3 bases remained unmatched. Germline CDR1 and CDR2: SEHNR and FQNEAQ (reference sequence). The CDR3 sequence is 14 residues long. The CDR3 nucleotides are TGTGCCAGCAGCTTTAGCGGGGGGTTGGATACGCAGTATTTT. This sequence encodes CASSFSGGLDTQYF.

The chain has TRBV4-3 and TRBJ1-6; tentatively, D is TRBD1 (6 bases). The CDR3 is made up of 14 amino acids. Germline loops: CDR1 LGHNA, CDR2 YSLEER. V was cut by 1 base and J by 10 bases, with 11 bases left in between. CDR3 sequence: CASSQAGGQSPLHF. The CDR3, as DNA: TGCGCCAGCAGCCAAGCGGGGGGCCAATCACCCCTCCACTTT.